These T cell receptor beta chains were read from a single sample in a study of molecular identifiers for immune sequencing clone quantification. TCRdb analysed the PCR reads with MiXCR anew, one entry per CDR3 protein. The sample includes a few hundred thousand distinct CDR3 sequences, under 25% of them seen just once. The sequenced material came from naive CD8+ T cells from blood, with Jurkat cell RNA spiked in. These receptors originate from a human donor in good health. Some libraries in this study had Jurkat cell RNA spiked in. Each CDR3 is given with its conserved first and last residue. Fields, in order: V gene, D gene, J gene, clone size, CDR3 protein, CDR3 DNA. The D gene is left open where the match is weak. For some rows the clone size is stated as once, few or many, or as a class when expanded; others skip it.

V gene: TRBV9; D gene: NA; J gene: TRBJ2-7; clone size: few; CDR3 protein: CASSAGLGHHEQYF; CDR3 DNA: TGTGCCAGCAGCGCCGGCCTGGGACACCACGAGCAGTACTTC
V gene: TRBV28; D gene: NA; J gene: TRBJ1-4; clone size: NA; CDR3 protein: CASSFRVLDEKLFF; CDR3 DNA: TGTGCCAGCAGTTTCAGGGTACTGGATGAAAAACTGTTTTTT
V gene: TRBV27; D gene: NA; J gene: TRBJ1-6; clone size: many; CDR3 protein: CASSSPRQNSPLHF; CDR3 DNA: TGTGCCAGCAGTTCCCCCCGACAGAATTCACCCCTCCACTTT
V gene: TRBV10-3; D gene: NA; J gene: TRBJ2-5; clone size: NA; CDR3 protein: CAIRADPQISGSRETQYF; CDR3 DNA: TGTGCCATCAGGGCCGACCCCCAGATCTCGGGGTCCCGTGAGACCCAGTACTTC
V gene: TRBV2; D gene: NA; J gene: TRBJ1-5; clone size: NA; CDR3 protein: CASSERDSNQPQHF; CDR3 DNA: TGTGCCAGCAGTGAACGCGATAGCAATCAGCCCCAGCATTTT
V gene: TRBV19; D gene: NA; J gene: TRBJ1-5; clone size: few; CDR3 protein: CASSSGTSQTIPQHF; CDR3 DNA: TGTGCCAGTAGTTCCGGGACAAGCCAGACGATTCCCCAGCATTTT
V gene: TRBV27; D gene: NA; J gene: TRBJ2-3; clone size: NA; CDR3 protein: CASSLLGDTSTDTQYF; CDR3 DNA: TGTGCCAGCAGTTTATTAGGCGACACTAGCACAGATACGCAGTATTTT
V gene: TRBV12-3/TRBV12-4; D gene: NA; J gene: TRBJ2-7; clone size: many; CDR3 protein: CASSWDSLEQYF; CDR3 DNA: TGTGCCAGCAGTTGGGACTCCCTCGAGCAGTACTTC
V gene: TRBV5-1; D gene: TRBD1; J gene: TRBJ2-2; clone size: few; CDR3 protein: CASSHRDRDPGELFF; CDR3 DNA: TGCGCCAGCAGCCACCGGGACAGGGATCCCGGGGAGCTGTTTTTT
V gene: TRBV12-5; D gene: NA; J gene: TRBJ1-1; clone size: many; CDR3 protein: CASGLVSGIEAFF; CDR3 DNA: TGTGCTAGTGGTTTGGTATCTGGGATTGAAGCTTTCTTT
V gene: TRBV6-1; D gene: NA; J gene: TRBJ2-1; clone size: many; CDR3 protein: CASSYRTATDEQFF; CDR3 DNA: TGTGCCAGCAGTTATCGGACAGCCACGGATGAGCAGTTCTTC
V gene: TRBV6-5; D gene: NA; J gene: TRBJ2-3; clone size: NA; CDR3 protein: CASSPLLSSTDTQYF; CDR3 DNA: TGTGCCAGCAGTCCTCTCCTAAGCTCCACAGATACGCAGTATTTT
V gene: TRBV4-3; D gene: NA; J gene: TRBJ2-1; clone size: many; CDR3 protein: CASSQGTLLTNEQFF; CDR3 DNA: TGCGCCAGCAGCCAAGGGACGTTATTAACCAATGAGCAGTTCTTC
V gene: TRBV13; D gene: NA; J gene: TRBJ2-7; clone size: NA; CDR3 protein: CASSLVGVEQYF; CDR3 DNA: TGTGCCAGCAGCTTAGTAGGGGTTGAGCAGTACTTC
V gene: TRBV5-8; D gene: NA; J gene: TRBJ2-5; clone size: few; CDR3 protein: CASSPEGLGGETQYF; CDR3 DNA: TGTGCCAGCAGCCCCGAAGGACTAGGGGGAGAGACCCAGTACTTC
V gene: TRBV10-3; D gene: NA; J gene: TRBJ2-7; clone size: NA; CDR3 protein: CAISDSGSSYEQYF; CDR3 DNA: TGTGCCATCAGTGATTCGGGTAGCTCCTACGAGCAGTACTTC
V gene: TRBV6-5; D gene: NA; J gene: TRBJ1-1; clone size: many; CDR3 protein: CASSYYVNTEAFF; CDR3 DNA: TGTGCCAGCAGTTACTACGTGAACACTGAAGCTTTCTTT
V gene: TRBV9; D gene: NA; J gene: TRBJ2-7; clone size: few; CDR3 protein: CASSARESPHEQYF; CDR3 DNA: TGTGCCAGCAGCGCCCGGGAGAGCCCCCACGAGCAGTACTTC
V gene: TRBV6-5; D gene: NA; J gene: TRBJ1-3; clone size: many; CDR3 protein: CASSYSGYGNTIYF; CDR3 DNA: TGTGCCAGCAGTTACTCCGGTTATGGAAACACCATATATTTT
V gene: TRBV13; D gene: NA; J gene: TRBJ2-6; clone size: many; CDR3 protein: CASSLLRVSGANVLTF; CDR3 DNA: TGTGCCAGCAGCTTACTTAGGGTCTCTGGGGCCAACGTCCTGACTTTC
V gene: TRBV30; D gene: TRBD1; J gene: TRBJ1-4; clone size: NA; CDR3 protein: CAWSPHRGEATNEKLFF; CDR3 DNA: TGTGCCTGGAGTCCTCACAGGGGGGAGGCAACTAATGAAAAACTGTTTTTT